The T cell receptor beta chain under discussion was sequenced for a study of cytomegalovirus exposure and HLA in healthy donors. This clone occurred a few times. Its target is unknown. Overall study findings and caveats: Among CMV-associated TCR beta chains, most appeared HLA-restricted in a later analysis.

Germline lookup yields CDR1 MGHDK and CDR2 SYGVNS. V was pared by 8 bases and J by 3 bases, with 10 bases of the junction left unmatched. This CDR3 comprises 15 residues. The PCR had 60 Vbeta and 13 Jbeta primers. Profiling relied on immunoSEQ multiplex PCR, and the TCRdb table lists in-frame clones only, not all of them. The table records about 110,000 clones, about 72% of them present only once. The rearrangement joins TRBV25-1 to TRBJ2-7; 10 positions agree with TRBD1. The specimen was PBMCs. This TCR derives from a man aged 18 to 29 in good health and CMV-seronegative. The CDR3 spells CASAVGQGEIYEQYF. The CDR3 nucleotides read TGTGCCAGCGCAGTCGGACAGGGGGAAATCTACGAGCAGTACTTC.